This section outlines one TCR beta chain sequence together with its context. V lost 0 bases to trimming and J lost 0 bases, with 6 bases between them. The germline CDR1 and CDR2 sequences are KGHDR and SFDVKD. CDR3 length: 15 residues. This record comes from a study of blood T cell repertoires in COVID-19. Sequencing was performed with immunoSEQ multiplex PCR; in TCRdb, only in-frame clones are kept and a portion is missing. The repertoire holds some 33,000 clones, over 75% seen once, with more than 6.5% in the top ten. V is TRBV24-1 and J is TRBJ2-3; D possibly corresponds to TRBD2 (6 bases). This receptor was identified in a man between 60 and 70 years old with active COVID-19. The sequenced sample consisted of peripheral blood. The CDR3 DNA reads as TGTGCCACCAGTGATTTGGGGACTAGCACAGATACGCAGTATTTT. It specifies CATSDLGTSTDTQYF.